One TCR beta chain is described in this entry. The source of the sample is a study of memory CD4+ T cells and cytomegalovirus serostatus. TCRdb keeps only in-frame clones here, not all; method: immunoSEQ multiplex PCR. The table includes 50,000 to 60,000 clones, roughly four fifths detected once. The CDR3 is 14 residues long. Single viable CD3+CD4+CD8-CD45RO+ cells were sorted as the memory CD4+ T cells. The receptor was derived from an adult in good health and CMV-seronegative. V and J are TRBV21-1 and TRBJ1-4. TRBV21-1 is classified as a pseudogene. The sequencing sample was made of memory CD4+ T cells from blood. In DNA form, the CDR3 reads TGTGCCAGCAGCAAAGGGGACGGTATTGAAAAACTGTTTTTT. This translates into CASSKGDGIEKLFF.